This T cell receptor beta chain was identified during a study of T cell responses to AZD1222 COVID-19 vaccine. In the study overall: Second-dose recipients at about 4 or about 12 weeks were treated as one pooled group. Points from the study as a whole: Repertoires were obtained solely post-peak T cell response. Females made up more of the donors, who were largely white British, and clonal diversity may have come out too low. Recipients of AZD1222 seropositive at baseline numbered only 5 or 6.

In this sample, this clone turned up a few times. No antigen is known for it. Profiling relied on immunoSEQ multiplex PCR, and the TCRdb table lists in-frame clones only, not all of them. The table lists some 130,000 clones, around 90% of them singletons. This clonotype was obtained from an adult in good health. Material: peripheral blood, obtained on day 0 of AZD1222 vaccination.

The CDR3 bases are TGCGCCAGCAGCCAAGGGGTCACCGGGGAGCTGTTTTTT. Translation: CASSQGVTGELFF. The chain combines TRBV4-1 with TRBJ2-2; no clear D gene. Deletions cut 1 base from V and 4 bases from J, with 4 bases between. The CDR3 contains 13 residues. The germline CDR1 and CDR2 sequences are MGHRA and YSYEKL.